This T cell receptor beta chain appears in the sequencing data of a study of blood T cell repertoires in COVID-19 (dated by TCRdb to the early 2020s). For the wider study: Samples from collaborators originated in the United States, Italy and Spain and spanned both the acute and convalescent phases of COVID-19. The material from the prospective study consisted of cDNA or gDNA derived from T cells, B-cell-depleted T cells, or PBMCs. The dataset comprised deeply sampled blood TCRbeta repertoires from subjects exposed to, actively infected with, or recovered from COVID-19. The repertoires were released in a freely available public database intended as a resource for research on the immune response to SARS-CoV-2. Samples came from the ongoing ImmuneRACE study (first 160 participants) plus 1,254 subjects from 6 global collaborators. The sample metadata nearly always contained a de-identified subject ID, COVID-19 status, age in years and sex. HLA class I and class II types, where available, came from metadata supplied by the sample provider rather than from assay-based typing. General findings and caveats noted by the study authors: How much clinical and demographic metadata was included differed by source and by participant, and the metadata was provided uncurated.

Worth noting for this clone: No antigen is known for it. There are no base qualities to consult, and no much larger clone falls within one base.

In the prospective study, participants were about 18 to 89 years old, resided in 20 to 30 geographic areas of the United States, and were enrolled through a virtual design. In the prospective study, participants were assigned to cohorts based on the clinical history participants reported in a screening survey and a study questionnaire. ImmuneRACE Cohort 3 recovered participants were defined by two consecutive negative NP/OP PCR tests, healthcare professional clearance, or symptom resolution. In the prospective study, whole blood, serum and a nasopharyngeal or oropharyngeal swab were collected from each participant by mobile phlebotomists. Additional blood draws and questionnaires over an approximately two-month period could optionally be provided by prospective study participants. Before DNA extraction, prospective study blood samples were shipped either frozen or at room temperature. Looking up the germline V gene yields CDR1 SGHTA and CDR2 FQGNSA. The trim is 1 base for V and 6 bases for J, with a gap of 9 bases between the germline ends. The CDR3 measures 14 amino acids from cysteine to phenylalanine. Only the CDR3 portion is preserved as DNA: 42 bases, with reading frame beginning at the first base.

TCRbeta CDR3 regions were amplified from genomic DNA using the immunoSEQ Assay, a bias-controlled multiplex PCR. The source study handled its data this way. Within the assay, amplification of reference gene primers was used to estimate how many nucleated cells each sample contained. To quantify the absolute abundance of each unique TCRbeta CDR3 rearrangement, sequence reads were collapsed and filtered. For each sample, productive Simpson clonality was calculated as the square root of Simpson's diversity index over productive rearrangements. In its TCRdb copy, this immuneACCESS table keeps in-frame sequences only and misses some clones. Where compared with another copy, unresolved V genes explain less than half of these, and the others have no known cause. V, J and clone size derive from that table, while D and trimming were established from the DNA sequence. The sample records under 350,000 clones, more than 90% of which are singletons. The ten largest clones take up around 2.5% of the sample.

The chain uses TRBV7-2 and TRBJ2-2; the D gene identity is not certain. Sequencing was carried out using PBMCs or T cells enriched from blood (not recorded which). This clonotype originated in a man in his fifties or sixties who had recovered from COVID-19. The CDR3 reads CASSLGLVSGELFF. Read as DNA, the sequence is TGTGCCAGCAGCTTAGGCCTAGTTTCCGGGGAGCTGTTTTTT. Outside the CDR3, residues come from the reference TRBV7-2 and TRBJ2-2 proteins, so the full variable domain is: GAGVSQSPSNKVTEKGKDVELRCDPISGHTALYWYRQSLGQGLEFLIYFQGNSAPDKSGLPSDRFSAERTGGSVSTLTIQRTQQEDSAVYLCASSLGLVSGELFFGEGSRLTVL.